One sample yielded the 20 T cell receptor beta chains listed below, sequenced in a study of memory CD4+ T cells and cytomegalovirus serostatus. Single viable CD3+CD4+CD8-CD45RO+ cells were sorted as the memory CD4+ T cells. The method was immunoSEQ multiplex PCR; TCRdb's version includes in-frame clones alone and lacks a portion of them. The data contain 56,000 or so clones, around 80% of them seen just once; the ten biggest clones take up 0.53%. The sample consisted of memory CD4+ T cells from blood. The receptors were gathered from an adult in good health and CMV-seronegative. Some clones in this sample may be carry-over from other donors' samples.

This chain joins TRBV6-5 and TRBJ2-3; perhaps TRBD2 as D (7 bases). The CDR3 consists of 15 residues. From germline, CDR1 is MNHEY and CDR2 SVGAGI. V shed 3 bases and J shed 4 bases, with 14 bases lying between them. The CDR3 DNA reads as TGTGCCAGCAGTTATGGGGGGGGCAAAGCAGATACGCAGTATTTT. Its protein product is CASSYGGGKADTQYF.

This chain uses TRBV11-2 with TRBJ2-7; D may be TRBD2 (6 bases). Germline CDR1 SGHAT, CDR2 FQNNGV. The length of the CDR3 is 14 residues. The V and J ends lost 5 bases and 3 bases respectively, with 14 bases between them. CDR3 DNA: TGTGCCAGCAGCCCATTTGCGGGACTCTACGAGCAGTACTTC. Translation: CASSPFAGLYEQYF.

The gene calls are TRBV30 and TRBJ1-1; D uncertain. From germline, CDR1 is GTSNPN and CDR2 SVGIG (reference sequence). Trimming took off 5 bases at V and 6 bases at J, with 13 bases between the two ends. CDR3 size: 12 residues. DNA for the CDR3: TGTGCCTGGTCGGGGAGGAGCCCTGAAGCTTTCTTT. Amino acids: CAWSGRSPEAFF.

This chain joins TRBV18 and TRBJ2-1; tentatively, D is TRBD2 (6 bases). This CDR3 region has 15 residues. The V and J ends lost 0 bases and 6 bases respectively, with 12 bases between them. Germline V gene lookup returns CDR1 KGHSH and CDR2 LQKENI. CDR3 loop: CASSPPGGTLNEQFF. In DNA form, the CDR3 reads TGTGCCAGCTCACCACCGGGCGGGACCCTCAATGAGCAGTTCTTC.

J is TRBJ1-2 and V is TRBV4-3; D possibly corresponds to TRBD1 (5 bases). The CDR3 has 15 amino acids. The ends were cut back, 0 bases at V and 1 base at J, with 9 bases in the middle. CDR1 and CDR2 from the germline V gene are LGHNA and YSLEER. The CDR3 here is CASSQDWGVNYGYTF. The CDR3, as DNA: TGCGCCAGCAGCCAAGACTGGGGCGTTAACTATGGCTACACCTTC.

The chain is built from TRBV2 and TRBJ2-4, with 9 bases identical to TRBD1. V shed 7 bases, J shed 7 bases, and the junction held 8 bases outside the gene matches. Germline V gene sequence: CDR1 SNHLY, CDR2 FYNNEI. The length of the CDR3 is 14 residues. DNA of the CDR3: TGTGCCAGCAAAGACTGGACAGGGGCGAACATTCAGTACTTC. Translated, it gives CASKDWTGANIQYF.

This clone was recorded once. The gene calls are TRBV28 and TRBJ1-5, with D possibly being TRBD1 (6 bases). The CDR3 covers 16 residues. Trimming removed 3 bases at V and 4 bases at J, with 16 bases between. Germline values: CDR1 MDHEN, CDR2 SYDVKM. The CDR3 spells CASSFGLGTLNQPQHF. Written as DNA, the CDR3 is TGTGCCAGCAGTTTTGGGCTAGGGACACTAAATCAGCCCCAGCATTTT.

This clone was seen just once. This rearrangement joins TRBV4-3 to TRBJ1-1, with 9 nucleotides matching TRBD1. V gave up 0 bases and J gave up 7 bases; unmatched junction bases: 6. Germline CDR1 is LGHNA and CDR2 is YSLEER. The CDR3 has 15 residues. The CDR3 DNA reads TGCGCCAGCAGCCAAGACCGGGACAGGGATAATGAAGCTTTCTTT. As protein: CASSQDRDRDNEAFF.

This CDR3 is CASSLQGQDTEAFF. Written as DNA, the CDR3 is TGTGCCAGCAGCTTACAGGGGCAGGACACTGAAGCTTTCTTT. This chain uses TRBV11-1 with TRBJ1-1; tentative D call: TRBD1 (6 bases). V lost 2 bases, J lost 3 bases, and 10 bases lay in between. This CDR3 region has 14 residues. Germline-derived CDR1 and CDR2 are SGHAT and FQDESV (reference sequence).

This clone was detected a few times. This chain joins TRBV30 and TRBJ2-4, with D possibly matching TRBD1 (5 bases). This CDR3 comprises 14 residues. Germline V gene lookup returns CDR1 GTSNPN and CDR2 SVGIG (reference sequence). V was cut by 0 bases and J by 9 bases, with 15 bases left in between. The CDR3 is CAWSVGSGFGIQYF. The CDR3, as DNA: TGTGCCTGGAGTGTAGGGTCAGGGTTCGGCATTCAGTACTTC.

The chain joins TRBV11-2 to TRBJ2-7; possibly TRBD1 or TRBD2 for D (7 bases each). V was trimmed by 5 bases and J by 6 bases, leaving 17 bases between them. The CDR3 length is 14 residues. CDR1 SGHAT and CDR2 FQNNGV come from the germline V gene. The CDR3 is CASSLGAGGVEQYF. CDR3 in DNA: TGTGCCAGCAGCCTTGGGGCAGGGGGGGTCGAGCAGTACTTC.

V is TRBV10-2 and J is TRBJ2-7; the match to TRBD1 covers 7 bases. V was clipped by 6 bases and J by 2 bases; unmatched bases: 4. The CDR3 runs 13 residues. CDR1 and CDR2 (germline): WSHSY, SAAADI. The CDR3 sequence: CASSLGQTYEQYF. DNA of the CDR3: TGCGCCAGCAGCCTGGGACAGACCTACGAGCAGTACTTC.

This chain uses TRBV28 with TRBJ2-5; D tentatively fits TRBD1 or TRBD2 (6 bases each). The V gene lost 3 bases and the J gene lost 4 bases, with 12 bases spanning the gap. Germline values: CDR1 MDHEN, CDR2 SYDVKM. The CDR3 has 14 amino acids. The CDR3 region has the DNA TGTGCCAGCAGTTTGGAGGGGGGTGGAGAGACCCAGTACTTC. This sequence encodes CASSLEGGGETQYF. Filled out from reference TRBV28 and TRBJ2-5, the complete variable domain reads DVKVTQSSRYLVKRTGEKVFLECVQDMDHENMFWYRQDPGLGLRLIYFSYDVKMKEKGDIPEGYSVSREKKERFSLILESASTNQTSMYLCASSLEGGGETQYFGPGTRLLVL.

J is TRBJ2-1 and V is TRBV30, with 11 bases that match TRBD2. This CDR3 is 16 amino acids long. CDR1 GTSNPN and CDR2 SVGIG come from the germline V gene (reference sequence). The V gene end was trimmed by 2 bases and the J gene end by 3 bases; junction bases not matched to a gene: 6. The CDR3 loop reads CAWSKGLAGFYNEQFF. CDR3 in DNA: TGTGCCTGGAGTAAAGGACTAGCGGGTTTCTACAATGAGCAGTTCTTC.

The chain joins TRBV7-2 to TRBJ2-1; 7 bases match TRBD2. CDR1 is SGHTA and CDR2 is FQGNSA in the germline V gene. Trimming cost V 1 base and J 2 bases; bases outside gene matches: 8. This CDR3 has 17 residues. The CDR3 region has the DNA TGTGCCAGCAGCTTAGAAATAGGACTAGTTGCCTACAATGAGCAGTTCTTC. It encodes CASSLEIGLVAYNEQFF.

V gene TRBV29-1 combines with J gene TRBJ2-5; D might be TRBD2 (6 bases). The CDR3 runs 12 residues. The germline V and J ends were trimmed by 8 bases and 2 bases, with 12 bases remaining between them. Germline CDR1 is SQVTM and CDR2 is ANQGSEA. The CDR3 DNA follows: TGCAGCTCGTTGGCGGGGCAAGAGACCCAGTACTTC. Translation: CSSLAGQETQYF.

The chain recombines TRBV11-2 with TRBJ2-5, with 9 bases that match TRBD2. The CDR3 contains 13 residues. Looked up from germline, CDR1 is SGHAT and CDR2 is FQNNGV. Trimming removed 4 bases from V and 3 bases from J; junction bases left unmatched: 0. The CDR3 sequence: CASSSSGKETQYF. In DNA, the CDR3 is TGTGCCAGCAGCTCTAGCGGGAAAGAGACCCAGTACTTC.

The chain has TRBV11-2 and TRBJ2-5, with no clear D. Trimming removed 5 bases from V and 2 bases from J, with 12 bases in between. This CDR3 is 14 amino acids long. Germline V gene lookup returns CDR1 SGHAT and CDR2 FQNNGV. The CDR3 loop is CASSETILQETQYF. CDR3 coding DNA: TGTGCCAGCAGCGAAACCATTCTGCAAGAGACCCAGTACTTC.

The rearrangement joins TRBV6-6 to TRBJ2-7; D not resolved. Germline-derived CDR1 and CDR2 are MNHNY and SVGAGI (reference sequence). The CDR3 length is 14 residues. Trimming took off 2 bases at V and 1 base at J, with 9 bases between the two ends. The DNA of the CDR3 is TGTGCCAGCAGTTACGGAAGCCCGTCCTACGAGCAGTACTTC. Protein product: CASSYGSPSYEQYF.

This clone was counted only a few times. The chain links TRBV4-3 to TRBJ2-2; the D gene could be TRBD1 or TRBD2 (5 bases each). This CDR3 spans 15 amino acids. Trimming shortened V by 8 bases and J by 6 bases, and 19 bases separated the two germline ends. Germline V gives CDR1 LGHNA, CDR2 YSLEER. The CDR3 spells CASARGQAIAGELFF. The CDR3 nucleotides read TGCGCCAGCGCTCGGGGCCAGGCCATTGCCGGGGAGCTGTTTTTT.